This entry describes one T cell receptor beta chain. Its antigen is unknown. Germline V lookup: CDR1 MDHEN, CDR2 SYDVKM. V lost 4 bases, J lost 10 bases, and 11 bases lay in between. CDR3 length equals 12 residues. Splitting of each subset's genomic DNA was done evenly across several immunoSEQ plates. TCRdb's table, derived via immunoSEQ multiplex PCR, lists solely in-frame clones and lacks some. This sample has under 550,000 clones; about 96% occur once, and the top ten carry approximately 0.06%. The sample comes from a study of shared clonotypes between healthy human individuals. Findings and limits, study-wide: Non-shared clonotypes had lower generation probabilities than those shared by all four donors.

Subsets obtained from CD4+ cells comprised CD45RA+ naive and CD45RA-negative memory cells. This sequence was found in a woman under 40 in good health. The J gene is TRBJ2-1, the V gene TRBV28, with D unclear. Sequenced: naive CD4+ T cells sorted from blood. Subset meaning: CD45RA+ positively selected. As DNA, the CDR3 is TGTGCCAGCAGTTGGGCAGGTTCAGAGCAGTTCTTC. It specifies CASSWAGSEQFF.